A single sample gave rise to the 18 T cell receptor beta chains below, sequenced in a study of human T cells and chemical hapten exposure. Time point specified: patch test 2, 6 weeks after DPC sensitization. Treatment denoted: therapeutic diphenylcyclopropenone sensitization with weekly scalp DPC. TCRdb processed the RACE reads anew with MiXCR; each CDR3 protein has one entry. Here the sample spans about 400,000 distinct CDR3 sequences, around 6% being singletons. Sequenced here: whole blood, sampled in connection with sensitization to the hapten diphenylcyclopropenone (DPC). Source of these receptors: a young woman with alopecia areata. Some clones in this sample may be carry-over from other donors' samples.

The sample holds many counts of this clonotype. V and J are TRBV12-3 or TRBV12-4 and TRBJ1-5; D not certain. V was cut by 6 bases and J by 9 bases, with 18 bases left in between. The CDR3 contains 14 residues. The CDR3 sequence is CASRPEGGSLPQHF. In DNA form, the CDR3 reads TGTGCCAGCAGACCAGAGGGAGGGAGTCTGCCCCAGCATTTT.

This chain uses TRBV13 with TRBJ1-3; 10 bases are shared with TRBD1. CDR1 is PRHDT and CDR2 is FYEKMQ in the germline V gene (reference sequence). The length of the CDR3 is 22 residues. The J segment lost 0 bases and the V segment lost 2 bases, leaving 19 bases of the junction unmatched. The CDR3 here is CASSLRLERTGTGAFSGNTIYF. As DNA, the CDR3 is TGTGCCAGCAGCTTACGTCTAGAGCGTACGGGGACAGGGGCGTTCTCTGGAAACACCATATATTTT.

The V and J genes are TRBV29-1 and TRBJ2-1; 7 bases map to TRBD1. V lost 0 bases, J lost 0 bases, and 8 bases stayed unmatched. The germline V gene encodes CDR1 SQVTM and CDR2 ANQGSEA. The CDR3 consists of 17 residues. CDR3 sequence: CSVEDRGQTSSYNEQFF. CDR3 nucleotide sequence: TGCAGCGTTGAAGATAGGGGACAGACGAGCTCCTACAATGAGCAGTTCTTC.

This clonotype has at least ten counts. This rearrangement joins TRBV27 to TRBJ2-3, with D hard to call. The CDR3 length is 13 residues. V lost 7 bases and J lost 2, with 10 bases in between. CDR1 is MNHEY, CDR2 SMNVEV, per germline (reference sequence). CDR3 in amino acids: CASILDLTDTQYF. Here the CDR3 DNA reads TGTGCCAGCATCCTGGACCTCACAGATACGCAGTATTTT.

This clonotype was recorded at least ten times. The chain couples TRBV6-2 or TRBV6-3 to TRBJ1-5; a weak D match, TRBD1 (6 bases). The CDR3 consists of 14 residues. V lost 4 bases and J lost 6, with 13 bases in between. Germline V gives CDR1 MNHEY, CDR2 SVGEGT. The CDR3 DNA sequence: TGTGCCAGCAGTTTTACAGGGTTGCGTCAGCCCCAGCATTTT. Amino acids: CASSFTGLRQPQHF.

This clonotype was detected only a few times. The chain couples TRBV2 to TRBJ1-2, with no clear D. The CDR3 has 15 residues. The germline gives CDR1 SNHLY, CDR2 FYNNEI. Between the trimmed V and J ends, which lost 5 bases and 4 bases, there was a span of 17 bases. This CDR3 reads CASSSLSSSLYGYTF. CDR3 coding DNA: TGTGCCAGCAGTTCCCTGTCGTCTTCACTCTATGGCTACACCTTC. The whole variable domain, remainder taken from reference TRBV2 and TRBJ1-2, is EPEVTQTPSHQVTQMGQEVILRCVPISNHLYFYWYRQILGQKVEFLVSFYNNEISEKSEIFDDQFSVERPDGSNFTLKIRSTKLEDSAMYFCASSSLSSSLYGYTFGSGTRLTVV.

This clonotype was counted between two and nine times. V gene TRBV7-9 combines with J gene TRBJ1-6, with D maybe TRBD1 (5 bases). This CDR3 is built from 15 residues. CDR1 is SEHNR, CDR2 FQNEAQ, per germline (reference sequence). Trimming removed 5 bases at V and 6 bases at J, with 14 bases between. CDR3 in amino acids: CASSQSQRGNSPLHF. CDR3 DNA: TGTGCCAGCAGCCAGTCACAAAGGGGTAATTCACCCCTCCACTTT.

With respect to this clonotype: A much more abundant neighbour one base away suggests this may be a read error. The CDR3 nucleotides are TGTGCCAGCAGCTTACGGGGAACAAATTCACCCCTCCACTTT. It codes for CASSLRGTNSPLHF. The rearrangement joins TRBV7-8 to TRBJ1-6; D remains ambiguous. With 2 bases removed from V and 7 bases from J, the gap between germline ends came to 9 bases. The CDR3 is 14 residues long. Germline V gene sequence: CDR1 SGHVS, CDR2 FQNEAQ.

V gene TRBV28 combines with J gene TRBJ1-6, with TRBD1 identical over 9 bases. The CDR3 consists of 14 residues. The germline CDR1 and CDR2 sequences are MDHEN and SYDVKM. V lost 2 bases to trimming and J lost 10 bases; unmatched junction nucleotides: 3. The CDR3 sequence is CASSLRDRVSPLHF. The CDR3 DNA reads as TGTGCCAGCAGTTTAAGGGACAGGGTATCACCCCTCCACTTT.

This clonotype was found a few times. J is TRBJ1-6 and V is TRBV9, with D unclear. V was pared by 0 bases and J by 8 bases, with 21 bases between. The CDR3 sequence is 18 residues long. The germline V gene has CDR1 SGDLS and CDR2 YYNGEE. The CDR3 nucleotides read TGTGCCAGCAGCGTAGCTACGACTGGGAATGACCCCGATTCACCCCTCCACTTT. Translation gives CASSVATTGNDPDSPLHF.

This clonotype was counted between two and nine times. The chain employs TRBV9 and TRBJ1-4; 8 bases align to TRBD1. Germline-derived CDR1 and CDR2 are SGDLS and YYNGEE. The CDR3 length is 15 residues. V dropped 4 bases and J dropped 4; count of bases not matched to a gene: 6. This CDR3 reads CASSPRTGLNEKLFF. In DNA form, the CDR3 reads TGTGCCAGCAGCCCAAGGACAGGGCTTAATGAAAAACTGTTTTTT.

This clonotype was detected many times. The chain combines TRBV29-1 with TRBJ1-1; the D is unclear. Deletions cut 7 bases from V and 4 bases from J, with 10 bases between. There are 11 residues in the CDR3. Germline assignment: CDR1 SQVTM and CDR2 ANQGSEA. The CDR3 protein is CSAGSATEAFF. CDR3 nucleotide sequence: TGCAGCGCAGGATCGGCCACTGAAGCTTTCTTT.

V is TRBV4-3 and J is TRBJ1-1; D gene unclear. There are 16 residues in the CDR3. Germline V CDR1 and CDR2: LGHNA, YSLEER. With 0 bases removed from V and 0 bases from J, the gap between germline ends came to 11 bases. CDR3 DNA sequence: TGCGCCAGCAGCCAAGATTCGGCAGTGATGAACACTGAAGCTTTCTTT. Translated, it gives CASSQDSAVMNTEAFF.

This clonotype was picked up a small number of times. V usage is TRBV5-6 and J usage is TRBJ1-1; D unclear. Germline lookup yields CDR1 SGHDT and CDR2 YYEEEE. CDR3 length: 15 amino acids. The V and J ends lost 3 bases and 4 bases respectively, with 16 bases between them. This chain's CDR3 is CASSSPTGRGTEAFF. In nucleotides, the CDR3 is TGTGCCAGCAGCTCCCCGACGGGCCGGGGCACTGAAGCTTTCTTT.

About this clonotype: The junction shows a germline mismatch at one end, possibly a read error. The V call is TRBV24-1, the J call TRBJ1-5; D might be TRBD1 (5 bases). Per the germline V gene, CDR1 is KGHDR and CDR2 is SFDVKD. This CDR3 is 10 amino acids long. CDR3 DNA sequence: TGTCATGCTCCGAATGCGGGGGTTCCTTTT. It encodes CHAPNAGVPF.

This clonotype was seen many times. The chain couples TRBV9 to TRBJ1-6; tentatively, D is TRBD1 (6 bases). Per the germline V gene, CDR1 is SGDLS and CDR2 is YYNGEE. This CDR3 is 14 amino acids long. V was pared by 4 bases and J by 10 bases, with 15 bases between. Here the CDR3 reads CASSPDQGYSPLHF. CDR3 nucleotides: TGTGCCAGCAGCCCCGATCAGGGGTACTCACCCCTCCACTTT.

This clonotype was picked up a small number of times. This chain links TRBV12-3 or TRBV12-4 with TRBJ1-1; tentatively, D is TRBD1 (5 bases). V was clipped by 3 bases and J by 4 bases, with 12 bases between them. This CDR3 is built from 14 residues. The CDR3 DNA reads TGTGCCAGCAGTTTCAGGGTTAGGGCCACTGAAGCTTTCTTT. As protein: CASSFRVRATEAFF.

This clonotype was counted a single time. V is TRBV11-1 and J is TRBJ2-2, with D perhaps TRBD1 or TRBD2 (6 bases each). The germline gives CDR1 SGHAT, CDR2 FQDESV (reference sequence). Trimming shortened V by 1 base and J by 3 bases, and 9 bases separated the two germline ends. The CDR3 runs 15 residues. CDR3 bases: TGTGCCAGCAGCTTAGAGGGGGGCGACACCGGGGAGCTGTTTTTT. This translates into CASSLEGGDTGELFF.